This TCR beta chain was retrieved from a study of molecular identifiers for immune sequencing clone quantification. Study observations and caveats: Reportedly, one cell's Jurkat TCR RNA was detected within 1,100,000 naive CD8 cells. Clones that had above 20 RNA copies took up over 99% of effector molecules but under 1% in naive cells. Highly expanded clone sizes could be underestimated by identical TCR molecules sharing a barcode.

Sorting captured naive CD8 T cells as CD8+CD4-CCR7+CD45RA+. A note on this clonotype: The antigen is unknown.

MiXCR, applied by TCRdb to the PCR reads, yields one record per CDR3 protein. The data show 400,000 to 600,000 distinct CDR3 sequences, over 20% seen once. There are 13 residues in the CDR3. Germline V lookup: CDR1 SGHVT, CDR2 SQSDAQ. With V trimmed by 8 bases and J by 2 bases, 2 bases remained unmatched. The chain employs TRBV7-4 and TRBJ2-7, with 11 bases matching TRBD2. The sequenced sample was naive CD8+ T cells from blood, with Jurkat cell RNA spiked in. Subset given: FACS-sorted CD8+CD4-CCR7+CD45RA+ naive T cells. This clonotype was sampled from a human donor in good health. Some libraries in this study had Jurkat cell RNA spiked in. CDR3 loop: CASETSGTYEQYF. Here the CDR3 DNA reads TGTGCCAGCGAGACTAGCGGGACCTACGAGCAGTACTTC.